These T cell receptor beta chains were read from a single sample in a study of shared clonotypes between healthy human individuals. This table comes from immunoSEQ multiplex PCR, and its TCRdb copy is limited to in-frame clones, with some not included. The top ten clones hold roughly 0.23% of a sample with under 1 million clones, roughly 96% of them seen once. Sequenced input: naive CD8+ T cells sorted from blood. These receptors all stem from a young man in good health. Both conserved end residues are part of each CDR3. Each record gives: D gene, clone size, V gene, J gene, CDR3 DNA, CDR3 protein. A D gene is named only where the DNA matches it firmly. Size tells how often a clone was seen (once, few, many) or the class of an expanded clone, and some rows leave it out.

TRBD1	NA	TRBV7-9	TRBJ1-1	TGTGCCAGCAGCCCCCTCGGGGACAGGAACACTGAAGCTTTCTTT	CASSPLGDRNTEAFF
NA	NA	TRBV7-8	TRBJ2-1	TGTGCCAGCAGCTTAATAGCCTCTGAGCAGTTCTTC	CASSLIASEQFF
TRBD2	NA	TRBV19	TRBJ2-1	TGTGCCAGTAGTATAGATCTGGGGGATGATATGAGGGAGGGCTACAATGAGCAGTTCTTC	CASSIDLGDDMREGYNEQFF
NA	NA	TRBV2	TRBJ2-7	TGTGCCAGCAGTGGGATCCCCTACGAGCAGTACTTC	CASSGIPYEQYF
NA	NA	TRBV27	TRBJ2-1	TGTGCCAGCAGTTCGGACTATAGCTCCTACAATGAGCAGTTCTTC	CASSSDYSSYNEQFF
TRBD1	NA	TRBV2	TRBJ2-7	TGTGCCAGCAGGGACAGGGGTATTTCCTACGAGCAGTACTTC	CASRDRGISYEQYF
NA	NA	TRBV10-3	TRBJ1-5	TGTGCCATCAGTGACTCCTCGGGCCAGCCCCAGCATTTT	CAISDSSGQPQHF
NA	NA	TRBV15	TRBJ1-1	TGTGCCACCACCTCATCGGGACGAGCTTTCTTT	CATTSSGRAFF
NA	NA	TRBV5-5	TRBJ1-2	TGTGCCAGCAGCTTAAGGTCGGCAGGGGCCCACTATGGCTACACCTTC	CASSLRSAGAHYGYTF
NA	NA	TRBV18	TRBJ2-7	TGTGCCAGCTCACCTGAATTCGGGACGGAGAGCTCCTACGAGCAGTACTTC	CASSPEFGTESSYEQYF
NA	NA	TRBV19	TRBJ2-7	TGTGCCAGTAGTATATTGGGTCTCGGGGACGAGCAGTACTTC	CASSILGLGDEQYF
NA	NA	TRBV15	TRBJ2-1	TGTGCCACCAGGATCTACAATGAGCAGTTCTTC	CATRIYNEQFF
TRBD2	NA	TRBV30	TRBJ2-1	TGTGCCTGGAGTCCCGGGACTAGCTGGAATGAGCAGTTCTTC	CAWSPGTSWNEQFF
NA	NA	TRBV7-9	TRBJ2-1	TGTGCCAGCGGAATCGCCCTTTATGAGCAGTTCTTC	CASGIALYEQFF
NA	NA	TRBV27	TRBJ1-1	TGTGCCAGCAGTTTAGGAATGAACACTGAAGCTTTCTTT	CASSLGMNTEAFF
TRBD2	NA	TRBV27	TRBJ2-1	TGTGCCAGCAGTTTATCGGCGGGAGAGGGGTACAATGAGCAGTTCTTC	CASSLSAGEGYNEQFF
TRBD1	NA	TRBV2	TRBJ2-1	TGTGCCAGCCGGGACAGGGGCGTTAATGAGCAGTTCTTC	CASRDRGVNEQFF
TRBD2	NA	TRBV27	TRBJ2-1	TGTGCCAGCAGTTTAGGTAGCGGGAGATACAATGAGCAGTTCTTC	CASSLGSGRYNEQFF
TRBD2	NA	TRBV28	TRBJ2-3	TGTGCCAGCAGTTTTCGCCCCATGAGGGGAGGGCCAGCAGATACGCAGTATTTT	CASSFRPMRGGPADTQYF
TRBD2	NA	TRBV19	TRBJ2-7	TGTGCCAGTAGTATTTGGGCTAGCGGGAGCGAGCAGTACTTC	CASSIWASGSEQYF
NA	NA	TRBV27	TRBJ2-2	TGTGCCAGCAGTGCTCGGGACCCGGAGGGGGAGCTGTTTTTT	CASSARDPEGELFF
TRBD2	NA	TRBV29-1	TRBJ2-3	TGCAGCGTAGCCGGGACTAGCGGGAGGGCCTCATCAACAGATACGCAGTATTTT	CSVAGTSGRASSTDTQYF
NA	NA	TRBV4-3	TRBJ2-5	TGCGCCAGCAGCCAAGGGCGGGAAGAGACCCAGTACTTC	CASSQGREETQYF
TRBD2	NA	TRBV7-2	TRBJ2-1	TGTGCCAGCAGCCACGATCGGAGCGGGAGCTCCTACAATGAGCAGTTCTTC	CASSHDRSGSSYNEQFF
NA	NA	TRBV19	TRBJ2-7	TGTGCCAGTAGTATCTCCCCGTACGAGCAGTACTTC	CASSISPYEQYF
TRBD1	NA	TRBV7-9	TRBJ2-1	TGTGCCAGCAGCTCCGGACTCGGGACAGCCCTGGGCAATGAGCAGTTCTTC	CASSSGLGTALGNEQFF
NA	NA	TRBV6-5	TRBJ2-7	TGTGCCAGCAGTTTGGGGACCTTTTACGAGCAGTACTTC	CASSLGTFYEQYF
NA	NA	TRBV9	TRBJ2-1	TGTGCCAGCAGCCAGACAGGCTCCTACAATGAGCAGTTCTTC	CASSQTGSYNEQFF
NA	NA	TRBV30	TRBJ2-2	TGTGCCTGGAGGTCGAGGAACACCGGGGAGCTGTTTTTT	CAWRSRNTGELFF
NA	NA	TRBV11-2	TRBJ1-1	TGTGCCAGCAGCCCCGAGAAGGACGGGCTAGTAATGGCTTTCTTT	CASSPEKDGLVMAFF
TRBD1	NA	TRBV11-2	TRBJ2-5	TGTGCCAGCAGCTTAGGGGGACAGGGGTCGGGAGAGACCCAGTACTTC	CASSLGGQGSGETQYF
NA	once	TRBV27	TRBJ2-7	TGTGCCAGCAGTTCAAACTCCTACGAGCAGTACTTC	CASSSNSYEQYF
NA	NA	TRBV27	TRBJ2-7	TGTGCCAGCAGTTTGGGCCCCATGACCGGGGAGCAGTACTTC	CASSLGPMTGEQYF
NA	NA	TRBV28	TRBJ2-7	TGTGCCAGCAGTCAGTTAGTCGGTGGCTCCTACGAGCAGTACTTC	CASSQLVGGSYEQYF
NA	NA	TRBV19	TRBJ1-4	TGTGCCAGTAGTACCCTCCTCAGAACTAATGAAAAACTGTTTTTT	CASSTLLRTNEKLFF
TRBD2	NA	TRBV9	TRBJ2-1	TGTGCCAGCAGCGTAGCGGGAGGGAGGAATGAGCAGTTCTTC	CASSVAGGRNEQFF
NA	few	TRBV5-5	TRBJ2-2	TGTGCCAGCCGATCCGGGACATCGAACACCGGGGAGCTGTTTTTT	CASRSGTSNTGELFF
NA	NA	TRBV29-1	TRBJ2-3	TGCAGCGTTGCGGGAGCGGGCCTACCGAGTGCCACAGATACGCAGTATTTT	CSVAGAGLPSATDTQYF
TRBD2	NA	TRBV7-9	TRBJ2-7	TGTGCCAGCAGCCCCCCGCTAGCGGGCCGCTACGAGCAGTACTTC	CASSPPLAGRYEQYF
TRBD1	NA	TRBV27	TRBJ2-5	TGTGCCAGCAGCTACGGGACAGCTAAAGAGACCCAGTACTTC	CASSYGTAKETQYF
NA	NA	TRBV7-8	TRBJ2-1	TGTGCCAGCAGCCCCGGAAGTTCCAACAATGAGCAGTTCTTC	CASSPGSSNNEQFF